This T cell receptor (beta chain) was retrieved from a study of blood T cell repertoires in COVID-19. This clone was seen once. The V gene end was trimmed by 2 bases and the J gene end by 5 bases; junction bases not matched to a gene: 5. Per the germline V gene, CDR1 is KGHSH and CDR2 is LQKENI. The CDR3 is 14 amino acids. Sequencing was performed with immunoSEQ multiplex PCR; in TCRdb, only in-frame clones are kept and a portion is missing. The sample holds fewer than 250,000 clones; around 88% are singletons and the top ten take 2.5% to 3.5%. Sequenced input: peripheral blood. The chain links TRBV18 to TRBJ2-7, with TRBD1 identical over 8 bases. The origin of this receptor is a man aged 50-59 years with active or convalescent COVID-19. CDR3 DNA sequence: TGTGCCAGCTCACCAGACGCCAGGGGGCACGAGCAGTACTTC. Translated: CASSPDARGHEQYF. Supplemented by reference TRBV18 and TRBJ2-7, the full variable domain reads NAGVMQNPRHLVRRRGQEARLRCSPMKGHSHVYWYRQLPEEGLKFMVYLQKENIIDESGMPKERFSAEFPKEGPSILRIQQVVRGDSAAYFCASSPDARGHEQYFGPGTRLTVT.